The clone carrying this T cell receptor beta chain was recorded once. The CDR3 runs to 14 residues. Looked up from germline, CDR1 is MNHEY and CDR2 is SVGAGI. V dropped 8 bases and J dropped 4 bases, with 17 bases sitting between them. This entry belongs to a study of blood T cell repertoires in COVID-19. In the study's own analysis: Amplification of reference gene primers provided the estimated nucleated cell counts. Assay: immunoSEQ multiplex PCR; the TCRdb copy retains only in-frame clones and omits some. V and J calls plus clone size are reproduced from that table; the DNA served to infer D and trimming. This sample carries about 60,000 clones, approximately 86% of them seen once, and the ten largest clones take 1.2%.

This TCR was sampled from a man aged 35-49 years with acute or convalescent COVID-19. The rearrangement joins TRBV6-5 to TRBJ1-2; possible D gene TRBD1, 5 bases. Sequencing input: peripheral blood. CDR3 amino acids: CASCPGGGFYGYTF. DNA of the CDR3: TGTGCCAGCTGCCCGGGGGGGGGTTTCTATGGCTACACCTTC.